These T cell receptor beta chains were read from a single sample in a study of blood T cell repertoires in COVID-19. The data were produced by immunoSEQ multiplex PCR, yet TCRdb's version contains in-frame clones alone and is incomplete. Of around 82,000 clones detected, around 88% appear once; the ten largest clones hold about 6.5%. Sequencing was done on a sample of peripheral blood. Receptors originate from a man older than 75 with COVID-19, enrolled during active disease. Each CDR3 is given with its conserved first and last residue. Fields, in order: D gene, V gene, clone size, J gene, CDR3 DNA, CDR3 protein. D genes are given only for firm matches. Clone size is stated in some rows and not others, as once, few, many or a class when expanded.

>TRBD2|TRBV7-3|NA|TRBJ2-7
TGTGCCAGCAGCTTGGGAGGGGAAGGCGAGCAGTACTTC
CASSLGGEGEQYF
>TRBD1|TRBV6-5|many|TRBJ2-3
TGTGCCAGCAGAATACAGGGGACAGATACGCAGTATTTT
CASRIQGTDTQYF
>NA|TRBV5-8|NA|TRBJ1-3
TGTGCCAGCCGACGAAGGGGTTTCGCTCGGCGGACCATATATTTT
CASRRRGFARRTIYF
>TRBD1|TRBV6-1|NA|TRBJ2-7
TGTGCCAGCAGTGAAGCCGGGACAGGGGCCTACGAGCAGTACTTC
CASSEAGTGAYEQYF
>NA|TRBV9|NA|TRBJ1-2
TGTGCCAGCAGCGTAGCCCCCCAGGCCTCCTATGGCTACACCTTC
CASSVAPQASYGYTF
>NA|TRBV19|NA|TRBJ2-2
TGTGCCAGTAGTGTCAGGAGGAGCGGGGAGCTGTTTTTT
CASSVRRSGELFF
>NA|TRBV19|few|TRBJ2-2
TGTGCCAGTAGTACCCGGAGGGAGCTCGGGGAGCTGTTTTTT
CASSTRRELGELFF
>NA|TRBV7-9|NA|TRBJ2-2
TGTGCCAGCAGACCAGGGGGGACCGGGGAGCTGTTTTTT
CASRPGGTGELFF
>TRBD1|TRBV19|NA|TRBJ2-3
TGTGCCAGTAGTAGCCCCCCCGGACAGGGGGATTGGGATACGCAGTATTTT
CASSSPPGQGDWDTQYF
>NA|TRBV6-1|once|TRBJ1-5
TGTGCCAGCAGTGACAGGGAACGAAATCAGCCCCAGCATTTT
CASSDRERNQPQHF
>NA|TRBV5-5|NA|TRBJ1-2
TGTGCCAGCAGCTTTGGGCAGGGAAACTATGGCTACACCTTC
CASSFGQGNYGYTF
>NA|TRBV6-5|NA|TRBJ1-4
TGTGCCAGCAGGGAGGCTAATGAAAAACTGTTTTTT
CASREANEKLFF
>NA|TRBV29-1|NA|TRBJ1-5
TGCAGCGTGACCATACAGGGTAGCAATCAGCCCCAGCATTTT
CSVTIQGSNQPQHF
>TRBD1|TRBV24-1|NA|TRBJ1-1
TGTGCCACCAGTGACGCCCGGGACAGGGAAGCTTTCTTT
CATSDARDREAFF
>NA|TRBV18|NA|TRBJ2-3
TGTGCCAGCTCACCTATCGACGGGGGCACAGATACGCAGTATTTT
CASSPIDGGTDTQYF
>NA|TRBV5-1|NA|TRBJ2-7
TGCGCCAGCAGATTGTTGTTCGGCTACGAGCAGTACTTC
CASRLLFGYEQYF